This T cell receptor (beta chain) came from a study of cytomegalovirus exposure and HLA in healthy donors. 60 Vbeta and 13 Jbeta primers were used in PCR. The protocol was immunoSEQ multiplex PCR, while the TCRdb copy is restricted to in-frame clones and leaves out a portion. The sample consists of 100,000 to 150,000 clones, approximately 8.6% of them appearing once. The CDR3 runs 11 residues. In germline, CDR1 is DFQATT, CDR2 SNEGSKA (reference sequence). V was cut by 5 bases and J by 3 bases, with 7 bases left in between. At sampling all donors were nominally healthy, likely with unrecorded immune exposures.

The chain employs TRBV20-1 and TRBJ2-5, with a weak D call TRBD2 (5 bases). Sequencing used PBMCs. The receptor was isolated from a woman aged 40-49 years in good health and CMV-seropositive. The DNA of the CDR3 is TGCAGTGCTGAAGCGGAAGAGACCCAGTACTTC. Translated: CSAEAEETQYF.